The clone carrying this T cell receptor (beta chain) was counted only a few times. Its antigen is currently unknown. The data are from a study of T cells after yellow fever vaccination. For the study at large: Low-cell-number fractions were prepared with SMART-Seq v4 Ultra Low Input.

The length of the CDR3 is 12 residues. V lost 3 bases and J 7 bases, leaving 13 bases between the germline ends. The germline V gene has CDR1 DFQATT and CDR2 SNEGSKA (reference sequence). Study results and caveats: Most primary-vaccination clones recurred post-booster (nearly 98% CD4, 85% to 90% CD8). Clonotype sharing between CD4 and CD8 compartments was small.

The TCR cDNA carried a universal primer site and UMIs from 5'RACE template switching. MiXCR, run by TCRdb on the 5' RACE reads, gives a single entry per CDR3 protein. The sample contains 350,000 to 550,000 distinct CDR3 sequences, around a sixth of which appear only once. The specimen comprised PBMCs, sampled before the yellow fever booster vaccination. The TCR comes from a man aged 18 to 35 who received the YFV17D yellow fever vaccine. The rearrangement uses TRBV20-1 and TRBJ2-7; D perhaps matches TRBD1 (5 bases). The CDR3 region is CSASPRAGEQYF. The CDR3 nucleotides are TGCAGTGCTAGTCCTAGGGCAGGGGAGCAGTACTTC.